This T cell receptor (beta chain) was recorded in a study of glioma-infiltrating T cells. This clonotype was seen many times. The CDR3 spans 13 residues. Looked up from germline, CDR1 is SEHNR and CDR2 is FQNEAQ (reference sequence). Trimming removed 5 bases from V and 3 bases from J, with 10 bases in between. TCR alpha and beta CDR3 regions were amplified from RNA using iRepertoire nested multiplex PCR. TCRdb reprocessed the multiplex PCR reads via MiXCR and lists one record per CDR3 protein. The data contain more than 90,000 distinct CDR3 sequences, roughly 40% of them singletons. This chain uses TRBV7-9 with TRBJ1-2; D might be TRBD1 (5 bases). Sequences were obtained from glioma tissue, nonneoplastic brain tissue, or PBMCs (not recorded which). The receptor's source is a human donor with low-grade glioma or glioblastoma, undergoing nonglioma brain surgery, or in good health (not recorded which). CDR3: CASSHRTDYGYTF. In nucleotides, the CDR3 is TGTGCCAGCAGCCACAGGACCGACTATGGCTACACCTTC.